The clone carrying this TCR beta chain appeared a single time. Its antigen is unknown. This sample is part of a study of CD8 T cells in Susac syndrome. It was negative isolation that provided the CD8+ and CD4+ T cells, whereas TEMRA cells were enriched by FACS. When the RNA was reverse transcribed, random hexamers were used with an input of roughly 0.45 to 1 ug. Amplification of TCR beta CDR3 used immunoSEQ multiplex PCR across 54 Vbeta and 13 Jbeta. One entry per CDR3 protein results from TCRdb running MiXCR on the immunoSEQ multiplex PCR reads. The profile shows approximately 140,000 distinct CDR3 sequences, approximately 95% of them singletons. Regarding the study as a whole: As the study acknowledged, the number of individuals in its TCR sequencing and HLA analysis was relatively small.

Source material: CD4+ T cells from PBMCs. This sequence was found in a human donor with multiple sclerosis.

The CDR3, as DNA: TGCAGTGCTAGTAAGCCATCCGGAGGGAACACCGGGGAGCTGTTTTTT. It yields the protein CSASKPSGGNTGELFF. The chain couples TRBV20-1 to TRBJ2-2; perhaps TRBD2 as D (5 bases). There are 16 residues in the CDR3. V was clipped by 3 bases and J by 1 base, with 15 bases between them. Germline V gene data show CDR1 as DFQATT and CDR2 as SNEGSKA (reference sequence).